These T cell receptor beta chains were read from a single sample in a study of T cells after posttransplantation cyclophosphamide. Sequencing was performed with immunoSEQ multiplex PCR; in TCRdb, only in-frame clones are kept and a portion is missing. There are about 5,700 clones in the sample, none observed a single time. The sample here was PBMCs, taken after allogeneic stem cell transplant with posttransplant cyclophosphamide. Receptor source: a male patient between 55 and 70 years old who received an allogeneic stem cell transplant from a related donor, was CMV-positive, and had no GVHD. Some T cells may have originated in the graft donor. CDR3s include the opening cysteine and the closing phenylalanine or tryptophan. Each record gives: CDR3 protein, CDR3 DNA, D gene, J gene, V gene, clone size. A D gene is named only where the DNA matches it firmly. A row's size may be missing; if present it is once, few, many or a size class.

CDR3aa: CASSDDATGIEAFF
CDR3nt: TGCGCCAGCAGTGATGACGCAACAGGGATTGAAGCTTTCTTT
d_gene: -
j_gene: TRBJ1-1
v_gene: TRBV10-2
abundance: many

CDR3aa: CASMRDRGLYEQYF
CDR3nt: TGTGCCAGCATGAGGGACAGGGGGCTCTACGAGCAGTACTTC
d_gene: TRBD1
j_gene: TRBJ2-7
v_gene: TRBV6-1
abundance: many

CDR3aa: CASSFPGGTAAFF
CDR3nt: TGTGCCAGCAGTTTCCCCGGCGGGACCGCGGCTTTCTTT
d_gene: -
j_gene: TRBJ1-1
v_gene: TRBV6-5
abundance: many

CDR3aa: CASRPGTDSYEQYF
CDR3nt: TGTGCCAGCAGACCCGGGACAGACTCCTACGAGCAGTACTTC
d_gene: TRBD1
j_gene: TRBJ2-7
v_gene: TRBV14
abundance: many

CDR3aa: CASSHSGTAFYNEQFF
CDR3nt: TGCGCCAGCAGCCACTCCGGGACAGCCTTCTACAATGAGCAGTTCTTC
d_gene: TRBD1
j_gene: TRBJ2-1
v_gene: TRBV4-1
abundance: few

CDR3aa: CASSLVGLAGGLTDTQYF
CDR3nt: TGTGCCAGCAGCTTGGTAGGACTAGCGGGGGGGCTCACAGATACGCAGTATTTT
d_gene: TRBD2
j_gene: TRBJ2-3
v_gene: TRBV5-6
abundance: many

CDR3aa: CASSLGQGGSPLHF
CDR3nt: TGCGCCAGCAGCTTGGGACAGGGTGGTTCACCCCTCCACTTT
d_gene: TRBD1
j_gene: TRBJ1-6
v_gene: TRBV5-1
abundance: -

CDR3aa: CASSLGTGHTDTQYF
CDR3nt: TGCGCCAGCAGCCTGGGGACAGGACACACAGATACGCAGTATTTT
d_gene: TRBD1
j_gene: TRBJ2-3
v_gene: TRBV5-1
abundance: -

CDR3aa: CAWNGGKNEQYF
CDR3nt: TGTGCCTGGAATGGGGGGAAGAACGAGCAGTACTTC
d_gene: -
j_gene: TRBJ2-7
v_gene: TRBV30
abundance: few

CDR3aa: CASSMAGPPVGAQFF
CDR3nt: TGTGCCAGTAGTATGGCGGGACCCCCCGTTGGTGCGCAGTTCTTC
d_gene: -
j_gene: TRBJ2-1
v_gene: TRBV19
abundance: many

CDR3aa: CASSVLSGTEAFF
CDR3nt: TGTGCCAGCAGCGTATTATCAGGGACTGAAGCTTTCTTT
d_gene: -
j_gene: TRBJ1-1
v_gene: TRBV9
abundance: many

CDR3aa: CASSPRAGGENTEAFF
CDR3nt: TGCGCCAGCAGCCCCCGAGCAGGGGGCGAGAACACTGAAGCTTTCTTT
d_gene: TRBD1
j_gene: TRBJ1-1
v_gene: TRBV4-3
abundance: many

CDR3aa: CASTLGGAREKLFF
CDR3nt: TGTGCCAGCACACTGGGCGGGGCCCGTGAAAAACTGTTTTTT
d_gene: -
j_gene: TRBJ1-4
v_gene: TRBV28
abundance: many

CDR3aa: CASRTRLYGAEAFF
CDR3nt: TGTGCCAGCAGGACCCGACTTTATGGGGCCGAAGCTTTCTTT
d_gene: -
j_gene: TRBJ1-1
v_gene: TRBV6-4
abundance: many

CDR3aa: CASRGPLGQLDYGYTF
CDR3nt: TGTGCCAGTAGGGGCCCTTTGGGACAGCTCGACTATGGCTACACCTTC
d_gene: TRBD1
j_gene: TRBJ1-2
v_gene: TRBV19
abundance: -

CDR3aa: CASRPGGPVTYGYTF
CDR3nt: TGTGCCAGCAGACCAGGGGGGCCAGTAACCTATGGCTACACCTTC
d_gene: TRBD1
j_gene: TRBJ1-2
v_gene: TRBV7-9
abundance: many

CDR3aa: CASTRGAGYEQYF
CDR3nt: TGTGCCAGCACCCGGGGGGCTGGCTACGAGCAGTACTTC
d_gene: -
j_gene: TRBJ2-7
v_gene: TRBV7-6
abundance: many

CDR3aa: CASSYLEGPNSPLHF
CDR3nt: TGTGCCAGCAGTTATCTGGAGGGACCTAATTCACCCCTCCACTTT
d_gene: -
j_gene: TRBJ1-6
v_gene: TRBV6-6
abundance: many

CDR3aa: CASSVGSGVHRGAVF
CDR3nt: TGTGCCAGCAGCGTAGGTTCAGGGGTACACCGGGGAGCTGTTTTT
d_gene: -
j_gene: TRBJ2-2
v_gene: TRBV9
abundance: -

CDR3aa: CASSLLTGSYGYTF
CDR3nt: TGTGCCAGCAGCCTTTTGACGGGGTCCTATGGCTACACCTTC
d_gene: -
j_gene: TRBJ1-2
v_gene: TRBV14
abundance: many

CDR3aa: CASSLLTGGPYEQYF
CDR3nt: TGCGCCAGCAGCTTGTTGACAGGGGGCCCATACGAGCAGTACTTC
d_gene: TRBD1
j_gene: TRBJ2-7
v_gene: TRBV5-1
abundance: few

CDR3aa: CASSVIQGGEQYF
CDR3nt: TGTGCCAGCAGTGTGATACAGGGGGGGGAGCAGTACTTC
d_gene: -
j_gene: TRBJ2-7
v_gene: TRBV2
abundance: many

CDR3aa: CASSLAGQGARTGELFF
CDR3nt: TGCGCCAGCAGCTTGGCCGGGCAGGGGGCACGAACCGGGGAGCTGTTTTTT
d_gene: TRBD1
j_gene: TRBJ2-2
v_gene: TRBV5-1
abundance: many

CDR3aa: CASSLKGGQETQYF
CDR3nt: TGTGCCAGCAGCCTTAAGGGGGGGCAAGAGACCCAGTACTTC
d_gene: -
j_gene: TRBJ2-5
v_gene: TRBV5-4
abundance: many

CDR3aa: CASSVGRASTSYTF
CDR3nt: TGTGCCAGCAGTGTAGGCAGGGCCTCTACGAGCTACACCTTC
d_gene: -
j_gene: TRBJ1-2
v_gene: TRBV2
abundance: few

CDR3aa: CASSPMPGTGSGNTIYF
CDR3nt: TGTGCCAGCTCACCAATGCCAGGGACAGGGTCTGGAAACACCATATATTTT
d_gene: TRBD1
j_gene: TRBJ1-3
v_gene: TRBV18
abundance: few

CDR3aa: CAIQTRQNYGYTF
CDR3nt: TGTGCCATCCAAACTCGACAGAACTATGGCTACACCTTC
d_gene: -
j_gene: TRBJ1-2
v_gene: TRBV6-1
abundance: many

CDR3aa: CASSLNSLAGFTDTQYF
CDR3nt: TGTGCCAGCAGCTTAAATTCACTAGCGGGTTTCACAGATACGCAGTATTTT
d_gene: TRBD2
j_gene: TRBJ2-3
v_gene: TRBV5-8
abundance: many

CDR3aa: CASIPSSPNTGELFF
CDR3nt: TGTGCCAGCATCCCTAGTAGCCCGAACACCGGGGAGCTGTTTTTT
d_gene: -
j_gene: TRBJ2-2
v_gene: TRBV7-9
abundance: many

CDR3aa: CASSSRGLAGAYEQYF
CDR3nt: TGTGCCAGCAGCTCTCGGGGACTAGCGGGGGCCTACGAGCAGTACTTC
d_gene: TRBD2
j_gene: TRBJ2-7
v_gene: TRBV7-6
abundance: many